These T cell receptor beta chains were read from a single sample in a study of metastatic and nonmetastatic thyroid tumors. TCRdb re-called the PCR reads through MiXCR. This table holds about 70,000 clones, roughly 18% found once. Sequencing was carried out using blood. The receptors stem from a female donor with papillary thyroid cancer or a benign thyroid nodule (not recorded which). Some clones in this sample may be carry-over from other donors' samples. The CDR3 runs from the conserved cysteine through the conserved F or W. The D gene is left open where the match is weak. Clone size appears in some rows only: once, few, many, or a class for an expanded clone.

v_call: TRBV5-5; d_call: .; j_call: TRBJ1-1; clone_size: few; cdr3_length: 14; cdr3_aa: CASSSGNMNTEAFF; cdr3_nt: TGTGCCAGCAGCTCTGGGAACATGAACACTGAAGCTTTCTTT
v_call: TRBV5-4; d_call: .; j_call: TRBJ2-7; clone_size: many; cdr3_length: 12; cdr3_aa: CASSLDGAEQYF; cdr3_nt: TGTGCCAGCAGCCTGGATGGGGCTGAGCAGTACTTC
v_call: TRBV28; d_call: .; j_call: TRBJ2-1; clone_size: many; cdr3_length: 15; cdr3_aa: CASTNRQYSYNEQFF; cdr3_nt: TGTGCCAGCACCAATAGACAGTACTCCTACAATGAGCAGTTCTTC
v_call: TRBV5-1; d_call: .; j_call: TRBJ2-3; clone_size: many; cdr3_length: 15; cdr3_aa: CASSLEGGLKDTQYF; cdr3_nt: TGCGCCAGCAGCTTGGAGGGGGGGCTCAAAGATACGCAGTATTTT
v_call: TRBV9; d_call: TRBD1; j_call: TRBJ2-2; clone_size: many; cdr3_length: 16; cdr3_aa: CASSDGQGSVTGELFF; cdr3_nt: TGTGCCAGCAGCGATGGACAGGGGTCGGTCACCGGGGAGCTGTTTTTT
v_call: TRBV6-1; d_call: TRBD1; j_call: TRBJ2-7; clone_size: few; cdr3_length: 15; cdr3_aa: CASSIGTGGTYEQYF; cdr3_nt: TGTGCCAGCAGTATCGGGACAGGGGGGACCTACGAGCAGTACTTC
v_call: TRBV10-1; d_call: .; j_call: TRBJ2-1; clone_size: .; cdr3_length: 15; cdr3_aa: CASAPGGRVYNEQFF; cdr3_nt: TGCGCCAGCGCCCCTGGGGGTAGGGTTTACAATGAGCAGTTCTTC
v_call: TRBV6-2/TRBV6-3; d_call: .; j_call: TRBJ2-2; clone_size: few; cdr3_length: 15; cdr3_aa: CASSYRRAGTGELFF; cdr3_nt: TGTGCCAGCAGTTACCGCAGGGCCGGAACCGGGGAGCTGTTTTTT
v_call: TRBV7-2; d_call: .; j_call: TRBJ1-4; clone_size: .; cdr3_length: 13; cdr3_aa: CASSLMANEKLFF; cdr3_nt: TGTGCCAGCAGCTTAATGGCTAATGAAAAACTGTTTTTT
v_call: TRBV27; d_call: .; j_call: TRBJ1-5; clone_size: many; cdr3_length: 14; cdr3_aa: CASSFQGGNQPQHF; cdr3_nt: TGTGCCAGCAGTTTCCAGGGAGGCAATCAGCCCCAGCATTTT
v_call: TRBV10-3; d_call: TRBD2; j_call: TRBJ2-3; clone_size: few; cdr3_length: 16; cdr3_aa: CAISGLAGGSSDTQYF; cdr3_nt: TGTGCCATCAGTGGACTAGCGGGGGGGTCATCGGATACGCAGTATTTT
v_call: TRBV3-1; d_call: .; j_call: TRBJ1-4; clone_size: many; cdr3_length: 12; cdr3_aa: CASSRQQEKLFF; cdr3_nt: TGTGCCAGCAGCCGCCAGCAGGAAAAACTGTTTTTT
v_call: TRBV20-1; d_call: TRBD2; j_call: TRBJ2-2; clone_size: many; cdr3_length: 14; cdr3_aa: CSAPRGGNTGELFF; cdr3_nt: TGCAGTGCCCCGCGGGGGGGAAACACCGGGGAGCTGTTTTTT
v_call: TRBV27; d_call: .; j_call: TRBJ1-5; clone_size: many; cdr3_length: 12; cdr3_aa: CASSAPYQPQHF; cdr3_nt: TGTGCCAGCAGTGCGCCTTATCAGCCCCAGCATTTT